This T cell receptor beta chain was sequenced for a study of T cells in Graves' hyperthyroidism and ophthalmopathy. Reasons for excluding patients were uncontrolled infection, other autoimmune disease, pregnancy or lactation. General observations from the study: Most thyroid clonotypes with frequency above 0.001 were detected in blood.

Using RNA transcripts as the source, TCR beta CDR3 regions were amplified. The primer set for the first-round RT-PCR of the TCR CDR3 was HTBI. In TCRdb, the multiplex PCR reads were re-called with MiXCR into one record per CDR3 protein. This sample has hundreds of thousands of distinct CDR3 sequences, with less than 25% found just once. J gave up 0 bases and V 7 bases, and 5 bases lay outside the gene matches. The CDR3 spans 14 residues. The germline V gene has CDR1 LNHNV and CDR2 YYDKDF (reference sequence). Notes on this clonotype: Its antigen remains unknown.

This receptor was obtained from a man between 25 and 39 years old with Graves' ophthalmopathy. Sequenced material: blood. The chain couples TRBV15 to TRBJ1-1, with TRBD1 identical over 7 bases. The CDR3 nucleotides are TGTGCCACCACCGCGACAGGGATGAACACTGAAGCTTTCTTT. Its protein is CATTATGMNTEAFF.